The entry below gives a single T cell receptor beta chain sequence along with its context. The CDR3 has 18 amino acids. Germline V gene sequence: CDR1 SGHNT, CDR2 YYREEE (reference sequence). After removal of 0 bases from V and 4 bases from J, the junction contained 8 bases not matched to a gene. The entry originates in a study of cytomegalovirus exposure and HLA in healthy donors. Some clones are missing from TCRdb's copy, which holds only in-frame ones; the method was immunoSEQ multiplex PCR. Among under 200,000 clones listed, around four fifths were seen once. The V call is TRBV5-4, the J call TRBJ2-6, with 9 bases fitting TRBD1. Material for sequencing was PBMCs. The sequence was obtained from a man in his late teens or twenties in good health and CMV-seropositive. This CDR3 reads CASSLARTGALGANVLTF. For the CDR3, the DNA is TGTGCCAGCAGCTTGGCCCGGACAGGGGCGCTAGGGGCCAACGTCCTGACTTTC.